The clone carrying this T cell receptor beta chain has a single count. Germline-derived CDR1 and CDR2 are KGHSH and LQKENI. The trim removed 2 bases at V and 7 bases at J, leaving 7 bases unmatched. This CDR3 contains 14 residues. This sample was included in a study of blood T cell repertoires in COVID-19. Study-level information: From the United States, Italy and Spain came samples of acute and convalescent COVID-19.

The assay was immunoSEQ multiplex PCR, and TCRdb's table has in-frame clones only and misses some. The sample holds 100,000 to 150,000 clones, 80% seen once. Sequencing used peripheral blood. The chain employs TRBV18 and TRBJ1-2, with TRBD1 matching 7 bases. The source of this sequence is a man between 70 and 80 years old with acute or convalescent COVID-19. The CDR3 DNA reads TGTGCCAGCTCACCAGGACAGGACCCGAGTGGCTACACCTTC. This translates into CASSPGQDPSGYTF.